The 9 T cell receptor beta chains given below trace back to one sample, sequenced in a study of blood T cell repertoires in COVID-19. Clones were sequenced by immunoSEQ multiplex PCR, and TCRdb holds only the in-frame ones, with some missing. Of hundreds of thousands of clones in the sample, about 85% were seen once. The sequencing input was PBMCs or T cells enriched from blood (not recorded which). These receptors all come from a woman aged 18-29 years with acute COVID-19.

The chain has TRBV7-3 and TRBJ1-2; tentative D call: TRBD1 (5 bases). V was trimmed by 1 base and J by 6 bases, leaving 9 bases between them. In germline, CDR1 is SGHTA, CDR2 FQGTGA. The CDR3 loop spans 13 amino acids. The CDR3 loop reads CASSLIGEDGYTF. In DNA, the CDR3 is TGTGCCAGCAGCTTAATAGGGGAGGATGGCTACACCTTC.

On this clone itself: Other DNA sequences of this sample code for an identical CDR3. The chain has TRBV28 and TRBJ2-7; D call uncertain. Per germline, CDR1 MDHEN and CDR2 SYDVKM. With 3 bases removed from V and 1 base from J, the gap between germline ends came to 4 bases. The CDR3 totals 12 residues. CDR3 in DNA: TGTGCCAGCAGTTTGCAGTCCTACGAGCAGTACTTC. Its protein product is CASSLQSYEQYF. Complete variable domain (other parts from reference TRBV28 and TRBJ2-7): DVKVTQSSRYLVKRTGEKVFLECVQDMDHENMFWYRQDPGLGLRLIYFSYDVKMKEKGDIPEGYSVSREKKERFSLILESASTNQTSMYLCASSLQSYEQYFGPGTRLTVT.

The chain carries TRBV9 and TRBJ2-5, with TRBD2 identical over 11 bases. The junction had 9 bases not matched to a gene; V was cut back by 3 bases and J by 5 bases. CDR3 length: 16 amino acids. Germline CDR1 SGDLS, CDR2 YYNGEE. For the CDR3, the DNA is TGTGCCAGCAGCGGAATTAGCGGGAGGGCCAGTGAGACCCAGTACTTC. Amino acids: CASSGISGRASETQYF. Full variable domain (missing parts from reference TRBV9 and TRBJ2-5): DSGVTQTPKHLITATGQRVTLRCSPRSGDLSVYWYQQSLDQGLQFLIQYYNGEERAKGNILERFSAQQFPDLHSELNLSSLELGDSALYFCASSGISGRASETQYFGPGTRLLVL.

The V gene is TRBV28, the J gene TRBJ2-6; TRBD2 might be the D (5 bases). The V gene lost 5 bases and the J gene lost 3 bases, with 17 bases spanning the gap. CDR1 MDHEN and CDR2 SYDVKM come from the germline V gene. CDR3 size: 17 residues. The CDR3 nucleotides are TGTGCCAGCAGTCGCCCCACCAGAGGAGGTGGGGCCAACGTCCTGACTTTC. It specifies CASSRPTRGGGANVLTF. Filled out from reference TRBV28 and TRBJ2-6, the complete variable domain reads DVKVTQSSRYLVKRTGEKVFLECVQDMDHENMFWYRQDPGLGLRLIYFSYDVKMKEKGDIPEGYSVSREKKERFSLILESASTNQTSMYLCASSRPTRGGGANVLTFGAGSRLTVL.

The rearrangement joins TRBV5-3 to TRBJ2-1, with unresolved D. TRBV5-3 is an open reading frame whose function is uncertain. The V gene lost 1 base and the J gene lost 4 bases, with 6 bases spanning the gap. The CDR3 contains 13 residues. CDR3 protein: CARSLLSYNEQFF. Written as DNA, the CDR3 is TGTGCCAGAAGCTTGTTATCGTACAATGAGCAGTTCTTC.

The J gene is TRBJ2-7, the V gene TRBV20-1; perhaps TRBD2 as D (5 bases). Germline V lookup: CDR1 DFQATT, CDR2 SNEGSKA (reference sequence). Trimming took off 6 bases at V and 6 bases at J, with 12 bases between the two ends. The CDR3 is 11 amino acids. CDR3 sequence (DNA): TGCAGTGCCAAGAAGCGGTCCGAGCAGTACTTC. This encodes CSAKKRSEQYF.

This sequence joins TRBV7-2 and TRBJ2-1; 10 positions match TRBD2. The germline CDR1 and CDR2 sequences are SGHTA and FQGNSA. Trimming removed 5 bases from V and 5 bases from J; junction bases left unmatched: 6. The CDR3 is 15 amino acids. Written as DNA, the CDR3 is TGTGCCAGCAGCAAAACGGGACTAGCGAACAATGAGCAGTTCTTC. The encoded protein is CASSKTGLANNEQFF.

The J gene is TRBJ1-5, the V gene TRBV7-3; D uncertain. The germline V and J ends were trimmed by 5 bases and 0 bases, with 5 bases remaining between them. Germline V gene data show CDR1 as SGHTA and CDR2 as FQGTGA. CDR3 size: 13 residues. The CDR3 loop is CASSPNSNQPQHF. CDR3 DNA: TGTGCCAGCAGCCCCAATAGCAATCAGCCCCAGCATTTT. The whole variable domain, remainder taken from reference TRBV7-3 and TRBJ1-5, is GAGVSQTPSNKVTEKGKYVELRCDPISGHTALYWYRQSLGQGPEFLIYFQGTGAADDSGLPNDRFFAVRPEGSVSTLKIQRTERGDSAVYLCASSPNSNQPQHFGDGTRLSIL.

The chain combines TRBV27 with TRBJ1-1; 9 bases match TRBD1. V dropped 2 bases and J dropped 0; count of bases not matched to a gene: 4. Looked up from germline, CDR1 is MNHEY and CDR2 is SMNVEV (reference sequence). The CDR3 sequence is 16 residues long. The CDR3 DNA follows: TGTGCCAGCAGTTTACAACAGGGGGCAATGAACACTGAAGCTTTCTTT. As protein: CASSLQQGAMNTEAFF.